This record covers a single T cell receptor (beta chain). Antigen specificity is unknown. The CDR3 contains 14 residues. This record belongs to a study of blood T cells in healthy people across ages. Study conclusions and caveats: Age advanced and TCR beta diversity per million T cells fell, roughly linearly. Both naive CD4+ cell counts and diversity were greater in long-lived donors than in aged donors.

Alongside a J-beta primer mix, a sample-barcoded 5' primer served in a second PCR lasting about 7 to 12 cycles. Tagging of each cDNA molecule was performed by a template-switch adaptor with 12 random nucleotides. Samples each returned at least 2.5 million CDR3-containing paired-end reads. From the 5' RACE reads, TCRdb called clonotypes with MiXCR, one entry per CDR3 protein. This sample has fewer than 1,000,000 distinct CDR3 sequences, with under 45% found just once. This clonotype originated in a man aged 60-69 years in good health. J is TRBJ2-7 and V is TRBV21-1; the table names TRBD2, a call not compared with the DNA. TRBV21-1 is noted as a pseudogene. Sequencing used blood. CDR3 sequence reads: CASSKTVGGWEQYF. DNA for the CDR3: TGTGCCAGCAGTAAAACGGTGGGAGGGTGGGAGCAGTACTTC.